This T cell receptor beta chain is from a study of T cell repertoires in cytomegalovirus infection. Across the study: CMV epitopes that were recently identified and HLA-C-restricted were used alongside well-studied HLA-B-restricted ones. A matching HLA type, together with CMV infection, was signaled by public TCR beta signatures.

Notes on the study in general: Dominant in the ex vivo response were TCR beta clonotypes restricted by HLA-C and specific for CMV. Summed frequency of public TCR beta families distinguished CMV carriers with the relevant HLA.

Regarding this clonotype: What it binds is not known.

This CDR3 region has 14 residues. CDR1 is LNHDA, CDR2 SQIVND, per germline (reference sequence). Between the trimmed V and J ends, which lost 2 bases and 6 bases, there was a span of 10 bases. TCRdb ran MiXCR on the reads and lists one entry per CDR3 protein. This sample yields about 920,000 distinct CDR3 sequences, of which 25% to 40% are seen a single time; around an eighth belongs to the top ten. The sequences come from cultured CD8+ T cells from PBMCs, collected from culture after CMV antigen stimulation. The chain recombines TRBV19 with TRBJ1-4; D uncertain. The sequence was obtained from a human donor in good health (CMV status not recorded). Some clones in this sample may be carry-over from other donors' samples. The CDR3 sequence: CASSIPGIYEKLFF. The CDR3 DNA follows: TGTGCCAGTAGTATACCGGGGATCTATGAAAAACTGTTTTTT.